A selection of T cell receptor beta chains follows, all from one sample in a study of blood T cell repertoires in COVID-19. Profiling relied on immunoSEQ multiplex PCR, and the TCRdb table lists in-frame clones only, not all of them. The sample yields 300,000 or so clones, approximately 90% seen once. The sequenced material came from peripheral blood. The receptor set was obtained from a woman in her twenties or thirties with COVID-19, enrolled during active disease. CDR3s include the opening cysteine and the closing phenylalanine or tryptophan. Fields, in order: J gene, V gene, D gene, CDR3 protein. D genes are given only for firm matches.

j_call: TRBJ2-1; v_call: TRBV5-1; d_call: TRBD2; cdr3_aa: CASSETAGGPDEQFF
j_call: TRBJ1-1; v_call: TRBV3-1/TRBV3-2; d_call: -; cdr3_aa: CASSPTTVNTEAFF
j_call: TRBJ2-3; v_call: TRBV25-1; d_call: -; cdr3_aa: CASKHGVTDTQYF
j_call: TRBJ2-3; v_call: TRBV6-5; d_call: -; cdr3_aa: CASSLLTDTQYF
j_call: TRBJ1-5; v_call: TRBV2; d_call: -; cdr3_aa: CASRYSGDSNQPQHF
j_call: TRBJ1-1; v_call: TRBV19; d_call: -; cdr3_aa: CASSIADRRDTEAFF
j_call: TRBJ2-3; v_call: TRBV24-1; d_call: TRBD2; cdr3_aa: CATSEPGLAGDLDTQYF
j_call: TRBJ2-5; v_call: TRBV2; d_call: -; cdr3_aa: CASSVGSGLRTQYF
j_call: TRBJ2-5; v_call: TRBV7-2; d_call: TRBD1; cdr3_aa: CASTSPLRGRETQYF
j_call: TRBJ2-3; v_call: TRBV19; d_call: TRBD2; cdr3_aa: CASSPRTSVADTQYF
j_call: TRBJ2-3; v_call: TRBV24-1; d_call: TRBD1; cdr3_aa: CATSDDRGTDTQYF
j_call: TRBJ2-2; v_call: TRBV18; d_call: TRBD1; cdr3_aa: CASSPPTGTGSSGELFF
j_call: TRBJ1-4; v_call: TRBV28; d_call: TRBD1; cdr3_aa: CASSSPSGGDNEKLFF
j_call: TRBJ1-5; v_call: TRBV27; d_call: TRBD1; cdr3_aa: CASSLQGADQPQHF
j_call: TRBJ2-5; v_call: TRBV25-1; d_call: TRBD2; cdr3_aa: CASSETSGSAETQYF
j_call: TRBJ2-1; v_call: TRBV7-3; d_call: -; cdr3_aa: CASSLGFDYNEQFF
j_call: TRBJ2-1; v_call: TRBV29-1; d_call: TRBD2; cdr3_aa: CSVEMGTRGYNEQFF
j_call: TRBJ2-7; v_call: TRBV5-5; d_call: -; cdr3_aa: CASSFNLRSYEQYF
j_call: TRBJ1-1; v_call: TRBV11-2; d_call: TRBD1; cdr3_aa: CASRLDRDSTEAFF
j_call: TRBJ2-2; v_call: TRBV7-9; d_call: -; cdr3_aa: CASSSRANGELFF
j_call: TRBJ1-2; v_call: TRBV4-1; d_call: -; cdr3_aa: CASSQSTGYNYGYTF
j_call: TRBJ2-2; v_call: TRBV2; d_call: TRBD1; cdr3_aa: CASSASLTGNAGELFF
j_call: TRBJ2-1; v_call: TRBV15; d_call: -; cdr3_aa: CATRGSGVNEQFF
j_call: TRBJ1-6; v_call: TRBV4-1; d_call: -; cdr3_aa: CASSQAPLQGAALHF
j_call: TRBJ2-7; v_call: TRBV18; d_call: -; cdr3_aa: CASSLGQPYEQYF
j_call: TRBJ2-6; v_call: TRBV6-6; d_call: -; cdr3_aa: CASSGESKANVLTF
j_call: TRBJ2-1; v_call: TRBV10-3; d_call: -; cdr3_aa: CAISGLGSYNEQFF
j_call: TRBJ2-1; v_call: TRBV10-3; d_call: -; cdr3_aa: CAIGRDNEQFF
j_call: TRBJ2-5; v_call: TRBV5-1; d_call: -; cdr3_aa: CASSLREAGETQYF
j_call: TRBJ1-1; v_call: TRBV6-5; d_call: -; cdr3_aa: CASSFLAGNTEAFF
j_call: TRBJ2-3; v_call: TRBV27; d_call: TRBD1; cdr3_aa: CASSDRGGTDTQYF
j_call: TRBJ1-4; v_call: TRBV27; d_call: -; cdr3_aa: CASSLSVNEKLFF
j_call: TRBJ2-6; v_call: TRBV7-9; d_call: -; cdr3_aa: CASSFGSGANVLTF
j_call: TRBJ1-1; v_call: TRBV30; d_call: -; cdr3_aa: CAWSLTEGFGAFF
j_call: TRBJ1-5; v_call: TRBV5-4; d_call: -; cdr3_aa: CASSMDGADQPQHF
j_call: TRBJ1-5; v_call: TRBV11-2; d_call: -; cdr3_aa: CASSLDDVGGPQHF
j_call: TRBJ2-2; v_call: TRBV6-5; d_call: -; cdr3_aa: CASSYRQTGELFF
j_call: TRBJ2-7; v_call: TRBV4-1; d_call: TRBD2; cdr3_aa: CASSQEFTSGSYEQYF
j_call: TRBJ1-2; v_call: TRBV11-2; d_call: -; cdr3_aa: CASSLSLNYGYTF
j_call: TRBJ1-2; v_call: TRBV24-1; d_call: -; cdr3_aa: CATSEGRQGYTF
j_call: TRBJ2-1; v_call: TRBV5-6; d_call: TRBD2; cdr3_aa: CASSDGDYLGEQFF
j_call: TRBJ1-2; v_call: TRBV19; d_call: -; cdr3_aa: CASSMGRVEGYTF
j_call: TRBJ1-5; v_call: TRBV6-6; d_call: TRBD1; cdr3_aa: CASTDRGPYQPQHF
j_call: TRBJ1-4; v_call: TRBV30; d_call: -; cdr3_aa: CAWSQGASNEKLFF
j_call: TRBJ1-1; v_call: TRBV5-6; d_call: TRBD1; cdr3_aa: CASSPGTGAPYTEAFF
j_call: TRBJ1-5; v_call: TRBV5-6; d_call: -; cdr3_aa: CASSLGGGNSNQPQHF
j_call: TRBJ2-7; v_call: TRBV5-1; d_call: -; cdr3_aa: CASSGGDIPYEQYF
j_call: TRBJ2-7; v_call: TRBV5-4; d_call: TRBD1; cdr3_aa: CASSDDRVYEQYF
j_call: TRBJ2-3; v_call: TRBV27; d_call: -; cdr3_aa: CASSLRPLGTDTQYF
j_call: TRBJ2-1; v_call: TRBV5-1; d_call: TRBD2; cdr3_aa: CASSLVTSGRGNEQFF
j_call: TRBJ2-7; v_call: TRBV23-1; d_call: TRBD1; cdr3_aa: CASSYRGPTYEQYF
j_call: TRBJ2-7; v_call: TRBV7-2; d_call: TRBD2; cdr3_aa: CASSFGGTGTSGSGYEQYF